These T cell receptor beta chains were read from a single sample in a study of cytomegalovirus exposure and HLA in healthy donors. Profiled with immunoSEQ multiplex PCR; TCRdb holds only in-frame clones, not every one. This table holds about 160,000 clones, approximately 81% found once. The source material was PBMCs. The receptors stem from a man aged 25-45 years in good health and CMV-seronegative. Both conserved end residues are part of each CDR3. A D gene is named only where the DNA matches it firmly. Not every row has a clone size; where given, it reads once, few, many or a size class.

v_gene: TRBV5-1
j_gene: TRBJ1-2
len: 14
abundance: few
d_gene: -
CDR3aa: CASGGQNYVDGYTF
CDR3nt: TGCGCCAGCGGCGGACAGAACTATGTCGATGGCTACACCTTC

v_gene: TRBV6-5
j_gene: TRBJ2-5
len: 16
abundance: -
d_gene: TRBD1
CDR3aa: CASSYSGQGPQETQYF
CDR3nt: TGTGCCAGCAGTTACTCGGGACAGGGGCCCCAAGAGACCCAGTACTTC

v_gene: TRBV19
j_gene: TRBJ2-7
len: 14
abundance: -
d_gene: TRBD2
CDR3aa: CASSGLAGGGEQYF
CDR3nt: TGTGCCAGTAGTGGGCTAGCGGGAGGGGGCGAGCAGTACTTC

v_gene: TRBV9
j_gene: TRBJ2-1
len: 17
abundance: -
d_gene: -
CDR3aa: CASSVQGGGTSYNEQFF
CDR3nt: TGTGCCAGCAGCGTTCAGGGGGGCGGGACCTCCTACAATGAGCAGTTCTTC

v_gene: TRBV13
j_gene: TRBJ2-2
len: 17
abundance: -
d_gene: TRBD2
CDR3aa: CASSKLRREKDTGELFF
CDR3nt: TGTGCCAGCAGCAAACTAAGGCGGGAGAAAGACACCGGGGAGCTGTTTTTT

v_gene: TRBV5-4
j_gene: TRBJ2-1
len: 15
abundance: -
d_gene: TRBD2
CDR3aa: CASRSGTSGSIEQFF
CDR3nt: TGTGCCAGCAGAAGCGGGACTAGCGGGAGCATTGAGCAGTTCTTC

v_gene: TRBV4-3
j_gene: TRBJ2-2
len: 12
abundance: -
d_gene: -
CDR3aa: CASSQGTGELFF
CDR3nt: TGCGCCAGCAGCCAAGGCACCGGGGAGCTGTTTTTT

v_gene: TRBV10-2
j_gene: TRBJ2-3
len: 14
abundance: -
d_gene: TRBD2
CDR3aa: CASRTSGGKDTQYF
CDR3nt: TGCGCCAGCAGGACTAGCGGGGGGAAAGATACGCAGTATTTT

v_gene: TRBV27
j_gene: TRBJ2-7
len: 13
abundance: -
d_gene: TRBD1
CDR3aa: CASSPGGWNEQYF
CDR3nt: TGTGCCAGCAGTCCAGGGGGCTGGAACGAGCAGTACTTC

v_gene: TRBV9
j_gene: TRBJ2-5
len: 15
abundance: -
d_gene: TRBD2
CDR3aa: CASSVGSGGQETQYF
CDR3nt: TGTGCCAGCAGCGTAGGTAGCGGGGGCCAAGAGACCCAGTACTTC

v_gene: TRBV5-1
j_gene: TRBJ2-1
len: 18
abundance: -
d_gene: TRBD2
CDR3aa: CASSFTSGLTKSYNEQFF
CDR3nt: TGCGCCAGCAGCTTTACTAGCGGGCTCACAAAATCCTACAATGAGCAGTTCTTC

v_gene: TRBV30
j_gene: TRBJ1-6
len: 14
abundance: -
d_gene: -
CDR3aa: CAWSVGLYNSPLHF
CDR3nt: TGTGCCTGGAGTGTAGGACTCTATAATTCACCCCTCCACTTT

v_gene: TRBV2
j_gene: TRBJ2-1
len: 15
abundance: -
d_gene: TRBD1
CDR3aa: CASTTRDRGMDEQFF
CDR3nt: TGTGCCAGCACGACCCGGGACAGGGGTATGGATGAGCAGTTCTTC

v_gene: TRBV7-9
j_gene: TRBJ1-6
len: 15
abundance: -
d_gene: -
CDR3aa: CASSLLGGRDSPLHF
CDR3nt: TGTGCCAGCAGCCTCTTGGGGGGGAGGGATTCACCCCTCCACTTT

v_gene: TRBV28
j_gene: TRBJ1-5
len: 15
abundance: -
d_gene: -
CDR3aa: CASSLSAGSLSPQHF
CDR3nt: TGTGCCAGCAGTTTAAGTGCAGGAAGCCTTTCGCCCCAGCATTTT

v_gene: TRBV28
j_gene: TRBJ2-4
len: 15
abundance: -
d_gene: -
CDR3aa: CASSTGGVLGNIQYF
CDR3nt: TGTGCCAGCAGCACAGGGGGGGTATTGGGAAACATTCAGTACTTC

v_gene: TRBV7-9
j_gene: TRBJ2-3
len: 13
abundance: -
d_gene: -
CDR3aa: CASSFRAQDTQYF
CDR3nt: TGTGCCAGCAGCTTTCGAGCTCAAGATACGCAGTATTTT

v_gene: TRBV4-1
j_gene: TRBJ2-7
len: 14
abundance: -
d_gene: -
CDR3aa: CASTLELSSYEQYF
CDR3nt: TGCGCCAGCACGCTTGAGCTAAGCTCCTACGAGCAGTACTTC

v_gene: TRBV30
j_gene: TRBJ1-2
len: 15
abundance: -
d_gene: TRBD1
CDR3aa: CAWRARRTGVYGYTF
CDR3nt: TGTGCCTGGAGGGCGAGGAGGACAGGAGTTTATGGCTACACCTTC

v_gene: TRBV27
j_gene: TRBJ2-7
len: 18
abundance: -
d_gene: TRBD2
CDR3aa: CASSFRTSGTAFSYEQYF
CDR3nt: TGTGCCAGCAGTTTTCGGACTAGCGGGACCGCTTTCTCCTACGAGCAGTACTTC

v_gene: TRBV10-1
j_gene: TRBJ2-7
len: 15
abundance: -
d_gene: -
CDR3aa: CASSESSRGTYEQYF
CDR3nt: TGCGCCAGCAGTGAGTCGTCCAGGGGAACCTACGAGCAGTACTTC

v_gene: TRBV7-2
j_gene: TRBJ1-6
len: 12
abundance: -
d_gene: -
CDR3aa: CASSHSNSPLHF
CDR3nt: TGTGCCAGCAGCCACAGTAATTCACCCCTCCACTTT

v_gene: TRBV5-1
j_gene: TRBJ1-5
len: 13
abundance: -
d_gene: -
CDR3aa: CASSLLGARPQHF
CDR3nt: TGCGCCAGCAGCTTGCTCGGAGCCCGGCCCCAGCATTTT

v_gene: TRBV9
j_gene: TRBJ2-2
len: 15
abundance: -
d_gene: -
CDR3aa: CASTGGTMNTGELFF
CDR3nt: TGTGCCAGCACCGGGGGGACAATGAACACCGGGGAGCTGTTTTTT

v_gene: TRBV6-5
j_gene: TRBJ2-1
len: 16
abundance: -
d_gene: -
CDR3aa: CASSYGVAASYNEQFF
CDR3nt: TGTGCCAGCAGTTACGGGGTAGCGGCTTCCTACAATGAGCAGTTCTTC

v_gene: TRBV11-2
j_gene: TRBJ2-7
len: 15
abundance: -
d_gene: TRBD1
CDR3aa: CASNTLGTGEYEQYF
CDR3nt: TGTGCCAGCAACACCCTGGGGACAGGGGAATACGAGCAGTACTTC

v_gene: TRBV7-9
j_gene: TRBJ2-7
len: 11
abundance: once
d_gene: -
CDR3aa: CASSSAYEQYF
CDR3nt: TGTGCCAGCAGCTCAGCCTACGAGCAGTACTTC

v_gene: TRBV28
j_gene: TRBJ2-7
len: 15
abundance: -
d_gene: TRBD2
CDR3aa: CASSVTGGVPYEQYF
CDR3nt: TGTGCCAGCAGCGTTACGGGAGGGGTGCCCTACGAGCAGTACTTC

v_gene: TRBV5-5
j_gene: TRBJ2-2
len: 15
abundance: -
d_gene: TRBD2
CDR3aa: CASSLWRELIGELFF
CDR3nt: TGTGCCAGCAGCCTCTGGCGGGAGTTAATCGGGGAGCTGTTTTTT

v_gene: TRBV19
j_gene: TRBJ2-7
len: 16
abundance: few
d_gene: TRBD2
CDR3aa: CASSIWGGDGYYEQYF
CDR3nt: TGTGCCAGTAGTATCTGGGGAGGGGACGGATACTACGAGCAGTACTTC

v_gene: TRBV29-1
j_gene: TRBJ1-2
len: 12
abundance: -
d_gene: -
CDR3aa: CSVALGQDGYTF
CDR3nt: TGCAGCGTTGCTCTAGGACAAGACGGCTACACCTTC

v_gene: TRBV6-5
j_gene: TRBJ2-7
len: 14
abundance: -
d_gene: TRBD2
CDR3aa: CASSIGTSVHEQYF
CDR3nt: TGTGCCAGCAGCATCGGGACTAGCGTTCACGAGCAGTACTTC

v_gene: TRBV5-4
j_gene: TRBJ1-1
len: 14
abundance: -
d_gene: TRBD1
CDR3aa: CASSPGTGNTEAFF
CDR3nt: TGTGCCAGCAGCCCCGGGACAGGGAACACTGAAGCTTTCTTT

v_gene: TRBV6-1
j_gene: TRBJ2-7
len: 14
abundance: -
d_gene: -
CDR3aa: CASTPQREASEQYF
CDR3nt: TGTGCCAGCACCCCGCAGAGGGAGGCCTCCGAGCAGTACTTC

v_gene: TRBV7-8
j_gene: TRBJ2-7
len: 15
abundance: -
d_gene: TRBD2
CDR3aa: CASSLGAGGLYEQYF
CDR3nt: TGTGCCAGCAGCTTAGGAGCGGGGGGGCTTTACGAGCAGTACTTC

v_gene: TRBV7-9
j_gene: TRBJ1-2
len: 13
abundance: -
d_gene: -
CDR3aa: CASSLDRIYGYTF
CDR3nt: TGTGCCAGCAGCTTAGACAGAATCTATGGCTACACCTTC

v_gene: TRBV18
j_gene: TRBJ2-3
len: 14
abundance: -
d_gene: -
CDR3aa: CASSPRREGDTQYF
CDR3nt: TGTGCCAGCTCACCCCGCAGAGAGGGAGATACGCAGTATTTT

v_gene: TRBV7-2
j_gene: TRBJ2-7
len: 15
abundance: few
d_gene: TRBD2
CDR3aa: CASSLFVGLAYEQYF
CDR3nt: TGTGCCAGCAGCTTATTCGTGGGACTAGCGTACGAGCAGTACTTC

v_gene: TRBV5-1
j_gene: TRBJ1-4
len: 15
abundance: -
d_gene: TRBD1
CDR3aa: CASSLNTGGYEKLFF
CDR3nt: TGCGCCAGCAGCTTGAATACAGGGGGCTATGAAAAACTGTTTTTT

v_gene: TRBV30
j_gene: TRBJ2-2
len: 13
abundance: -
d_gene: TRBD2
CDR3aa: CAKGRVGGGELFF
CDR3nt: TGTGCCAAGGGGAGGGTTGGTGGCGGGGAGCTGTTTTTT

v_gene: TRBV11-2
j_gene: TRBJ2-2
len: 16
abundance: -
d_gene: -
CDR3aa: CASSLEGGIITGELFF
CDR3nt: TGTGCCAGCAGCTTAGAGGGCGGGATCATCACCGGGGAGCTGTTTTTT

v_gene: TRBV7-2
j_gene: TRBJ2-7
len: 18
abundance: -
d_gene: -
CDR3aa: CASSLGPRLTEGIYEQYF
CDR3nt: TGTGCCAGCAGCTTAGGACCCCGGTTAACTGAGGGCATCTACGAGCAGTACTTC

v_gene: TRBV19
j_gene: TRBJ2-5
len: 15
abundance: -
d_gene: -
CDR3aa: CASSKRLADQETQYF
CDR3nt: TGTGCCAGTAGTAAACGTTTGGCTGATCAAGAGACCCAGTACTTC

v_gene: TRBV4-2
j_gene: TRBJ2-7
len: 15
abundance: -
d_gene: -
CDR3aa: CASSQAPAGGNEQYF
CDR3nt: TGTGCCAGCAGCCAAGCCCCGGCCGGCGGTAACGAGCAGTACTTC

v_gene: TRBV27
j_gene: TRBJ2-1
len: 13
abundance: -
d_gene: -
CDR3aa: CASSWASYNEQFF
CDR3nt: TGTGCCAGCAGTTGGGCCTCCTACAATGAGCAGTTCTTC

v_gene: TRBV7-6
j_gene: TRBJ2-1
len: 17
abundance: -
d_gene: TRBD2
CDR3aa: CASSHGLAGAAYNEQFF
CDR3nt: TGTGCCAGCAGCCACGGACTAGCGGGAGCAGCCTACAATGAGCAGTTCTTC

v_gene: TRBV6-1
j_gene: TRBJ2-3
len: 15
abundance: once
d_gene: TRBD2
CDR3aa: CASKRLAGNTDTQYF
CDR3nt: TGTGCCAGCAAGCGACTAGCGGGAAACACAGATACGCAGTATTTT

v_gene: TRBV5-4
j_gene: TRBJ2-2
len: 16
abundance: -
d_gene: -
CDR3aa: CASSPGQGGGARELFF
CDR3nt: TGTGCCAGCAGCCCTGGACAGGGTGGGGGGGCCCGGGAGCTGTTTTTT

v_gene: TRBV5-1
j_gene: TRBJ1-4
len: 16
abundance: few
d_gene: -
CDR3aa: CASSLAPVGTNEKLFF
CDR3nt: TGCGCCAGCAGCTTGGCCCCAGTGGGCACTAATGAAAAACTGTTTTTT

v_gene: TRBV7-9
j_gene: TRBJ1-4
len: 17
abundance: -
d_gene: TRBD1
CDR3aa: CASSAGDSPWTNEKLFF
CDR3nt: TGTGCCAGCAGCGCCGGGGACAGCCCTTGGACTAATGAAAAACTGTTTTTT

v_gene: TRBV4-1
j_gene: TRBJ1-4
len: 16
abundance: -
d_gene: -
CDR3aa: CASSQETGRGNEKLFF
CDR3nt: TGCGCCAGCAGCCAGGAAACGGGCAGGGGAAATGAAAAACTGTTTTTT

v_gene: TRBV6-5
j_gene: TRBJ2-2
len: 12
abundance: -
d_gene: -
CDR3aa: CASSPGVGELFF
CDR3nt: TGTGCCAGCAGCCCAGGGGTCGGGGAGCTGTTTTTT

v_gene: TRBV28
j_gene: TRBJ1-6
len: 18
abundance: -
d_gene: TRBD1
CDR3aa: CASRPQTGGILPNSPLHF
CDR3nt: TGTGCCAGCAGACCACAGACAGGGGGCATCCTCCCGAATTCACCCCTCCACTTT

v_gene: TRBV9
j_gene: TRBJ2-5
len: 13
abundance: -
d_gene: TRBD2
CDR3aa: CASSSRGEETQYF
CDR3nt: TGTGCCAGCAGCTCCCGGGGGGAAGAGACCCAGTACTTC

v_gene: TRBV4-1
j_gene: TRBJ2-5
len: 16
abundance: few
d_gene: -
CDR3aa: CASSQPNRGPRGTQYF
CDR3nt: TGCGCCAGCAGCCAGCCTAATCGTGGGCCACGGGGGACCCAGTACTTC

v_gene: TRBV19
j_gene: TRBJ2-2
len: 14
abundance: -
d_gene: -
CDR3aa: CASRPQGFPGELFF
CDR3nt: TGTGCCAGTAGGCCCCAGGGTTTCCCCGGGGAGCTGTTTTTT

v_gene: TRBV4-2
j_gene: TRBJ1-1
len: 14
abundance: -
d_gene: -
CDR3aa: CASSQVEGGTEAFF
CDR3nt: TGTGCCAGCAGCCAAGTTGAGGGAGGCACTGAAGCTTTCTTT

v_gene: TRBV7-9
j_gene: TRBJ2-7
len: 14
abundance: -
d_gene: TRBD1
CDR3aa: CASRRQGSSYEQYF
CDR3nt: TGTGCCAGCAGGAGACAGGGATCCTCCTACGAGCAGTACTTC